Listed below are T cell receptor beta chains from one sample, sequenced in a study of OX40 agonist ivuxolimab in advanced cancers. TCRdb keeps only in-frame clones here, not all; method: immunoSEQ multiplex PCR. The sample gives approximately 45,000 clones, about 95% of which show up once; approximately 9.9% is in the top ten. The material sequenced was CD4+ or CD8+ T cells sorted from blood, taken in a trial of the OX40 agonist ivuxolimab. These receptors were taken from an adult with an advanced solid tumor such as melanoma, head and neck, liver or kidney cancer. CDR3s include the opening cysteine and the closing phenylalanine or tryptophan. D genes are given only for firm matches.

TRBV2	TRBJ2-3	NA	CASTQPRGDTQYF	TGTGCCAGCACCCAACCCCGTGGAGATACGCAGTATTTT
TRBV4-1	TRBJ2-1	NA	CASSQDGSLAPSGNEQFF	TGCGCCAGCAGCCAAGATGGCTCTCTAGCCCCGTCGGGCAATGAGCAGTTCTTC
TRBV5-1	TRBJ1-3	TRBD1	CASSSTGGSGNTIYF	TGCGCCAGCAGCTCTACAGGGGGCTCTGGAAACACCATATATTTT
TRBV19	TRBJ2-1	TRBD2	CASSLPGLAAEQFF	TGTGCCAGTAGTCTCCCGGGACTAGCGGCCGAGCAGTTCTTC
TRBV27	TRBJ1-3	NA	CASSFSSGNTIYF	TGTGCCAGCAGTTTTTCTTCTGGAAACACCATATATTTT
TRBV19	TRBJ2-7	NA	CASSISLAWRKPYEQYF	TGTGCCAGTAGTATCTCTTTAGCTTGGAGGAAGCCCTACGAGCAGTACTTC
TRBV7-7	TRBJ2-5	TRBD1	CASSPEGQAQETQYF	TGTGCTAGCAGCCCGGAGGGACAGGCACAAGAGACCCAGTACTTC
TRBV7-9	TRBJ2-7	NA	CASSLGSYEQYF	TGTGCCAGCAGCTTAGGATCCTACGAGCAGTACTTC
TRBV27	TRBJ2-1	NA	CASSDVASSYNEQFF	TGTGCCAGTAGCGATGTAGCGTCTTCCTACAATGAGCAGTTCTTC
TRBV14	TRBJ1-1	NA	CASSQGRDNTEAFF	TGTGCCAGCAGCCAAGGTCGGGACAACACTGAAGCTTTCTTT
TRBV27	TRBJ2-5	TRBD2	CASTPGGSQETQYF	TGTGCCAGCACTCCGGGGGGGTCCCAAGAGACCCAGTACTTC
TRBV7-2	TRBJ2-3	NA	CASSLLRPDTQYF	TGTGCCAGCAGCCTACTCCGGCCAGATACGCAGTATTTT